This TCR beta chain was documented in a study of blood T cell repertoires in COVID-19. Study in general: PBMCs, B-cell-depleted T cells, or T cells were the source of the cDNA or gDNA that made up the material.

Per the study methods: Scientists estimated how many nucleated cells there were by amplifying reference gene primers. Libraries were prepared by immunoSEQ multiplex PCR; TCRdb keeps only in-frame clonotypes and omits some of them. V, J and clone size reflect that table, while D and trimming were determined from the DNA. The table has fewer than 300,000 clones, roughly 86% seen once. From germline, CDR1 is SGHTA and CDR2 FQGTGA. With 5 bases removed from V and 3 bases from J, the gap between germline ends came to 4 bases. The CDR3 sequence is 12 residues long. The V gene is TRBV7-3, the J gene TRBJ2-2; D unresolved. This TCR was recovered from a woman aged 50 to 60 with acute or convalescent COVID-19. Sequenced sample: peripheral blood. CDR3 bases: TGTGCCAGCAGCACTTACACCGGGGAGCTGTTTTTT. It codes for CASSTYTGELFF.